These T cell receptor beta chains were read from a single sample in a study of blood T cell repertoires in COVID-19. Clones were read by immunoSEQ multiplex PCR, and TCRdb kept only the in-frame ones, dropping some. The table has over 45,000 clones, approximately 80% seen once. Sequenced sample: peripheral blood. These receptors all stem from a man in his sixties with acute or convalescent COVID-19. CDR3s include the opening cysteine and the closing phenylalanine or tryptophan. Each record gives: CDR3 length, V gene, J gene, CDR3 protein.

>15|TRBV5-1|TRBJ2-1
CASSWGLAGYNEQFF
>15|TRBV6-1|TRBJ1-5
CASSETGTGYQPQHF
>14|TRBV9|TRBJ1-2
CASSVVGGLYGYTF
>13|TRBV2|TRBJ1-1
CASVRDRGTEAFF
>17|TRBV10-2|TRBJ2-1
CASSVYGGGSSYNEQFF
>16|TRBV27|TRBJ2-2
CASSSGDSQWAGELFF
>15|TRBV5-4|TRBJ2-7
CASSLGLAGSYEQYF
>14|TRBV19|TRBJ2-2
CASTGNSNTGELFF
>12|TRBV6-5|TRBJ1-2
CASPGAGSGYTF
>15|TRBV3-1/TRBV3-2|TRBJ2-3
CASSQETKGPDTQYF
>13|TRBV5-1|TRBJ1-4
CASRRQPNEKLFF
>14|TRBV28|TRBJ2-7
CASSPMSGTYEQYF
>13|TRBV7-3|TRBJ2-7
CASSYDRDYEQYF
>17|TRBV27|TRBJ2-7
CASSLAQTGGPSYEQYF
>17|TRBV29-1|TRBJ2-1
CSVDQYGDTFSYNEQFF